These 29 T cell receptor beta chains share one sample of origin, sequenced in a study of blood T cell repertoires in COVID-19 (dated by TCRdb to the early 2020s). Libraries were prepared through the immunoSEQ multiplex PCR assay. Drawn from immuneACCESS, this table holds only the in-frame rearrangements with V and J called that TCRdb kept. Clones are partly lost; checked studies trace under half to an unresolved V gene and leave the rest unexplained. This sample gives 20,000 to 25,000 clones in total; 89% of them show up just once. The ten top clones hold approximately 25% of the sample. Sequenced input: peripheral blood. The receptors were gathered from a human donor with active COVID-19. The donor label of this sample is uncertain.

The V gene is TRBV11-2, the J gene TRBJ1-5; perhaps TRBD1 as D (5 bases). This CDR3 contains 19 residues. Germline V gene lookup returns CDR1 SGHAT and CDR2 FQNNGV. The V and J ends lost 2 bases and 2 bases respectively, with 22 bases between them. The CDR3 nucleotides are TGTGCCAGCAGCTTATATAAAATTGGGGGGAGGTTAGGCAATCAGCCCCAGCATTTT. It translates to CASSLYKIGGRLGNQPQHF.

The rearrangement joins TRBV29-1 to TRBJ2-3; weak D call: TRBD1 (5 bases). V was clipped by 7 bases and J by 3 bases, with 17 bases between them. The length of the CDR3 is 14 residues. Germline CDR1 and CDR2: SQVTM and ANQGSEA. The CDR3 DNA sequence: TGCAGCGGACAGACGGCCACACTTACAGATACGCAGTATTTT. It codes for CSGQTATLTDTQYF.

This clone has a single count. This sequence joins TRBV6-5 and TRBJ1-1; TRBD1 matches 7 bases. V trimming: 6 bases; J trimming: 2 bases; junction bases outside the gene matches: 6. This CDR3 has 14 residues. CDR1 and CDR2 from the germline V gene are MNHEY and SVGAGI. The CDR3 sequence is CASSATGLNTEAFF. CDR3 in DNA: TGTGCCAGCAGCGCGACAGGGCTCAACACTGAAGCTTTCTTT.

V usage is TRBV6-4 and J usage is TRBJ1-1, with 9 bases that match TRBD1. The CDR3 covers 17 residues. J lost 5 bases, V lost 6 bases, and 16 bases had no gene match. Germline CDR1 and CDR2: MRHNA and SNTAGT. CDR3 loop: CASSPQGDRGGGTEAFF. Here the CDR3 DNA reads TGTGCCAGCAGCCCACAGGGCGACAGGGGGGGAGGAACTGAAGCTTTCTTT.

The chain uses TRBV11-3 and TRBJ2-5; 11 nucleotides align to TRBD2. The CDR3 extends over 15 amino acids. The ends lost 4 bases at V and 2 bases at J; junction bases unmatched: 3. The V gene's germline CDR1 is SGHNT and CDR2 YENEEA. The chain's CDR3 is CASSSRTSGQETQYF. Here the CDR3 DNA reads TGTGCCAGCAGCTCAAGGACTAGCGGGCAAGAGACCCAGTACTTC.

The chain uses TRBV5-1 and TRBJ2-7; D is perhaps TRBD1 (5 bases). The germline gives CDR1 SGHRS, CDR2 YFSETQ. This CDR3 is 15 amino acids long. Trimming pared 0 bases from V and 2 bases from J, leaving 12 bases between. This CDR3 is CASSLGGAATYEQYF. CDR3 bases: TGCGCCAGCAGCTTGGGGGGCGCGGCAACCTACGAGCAGTACTTC.

This clone was picked up one time. V gene TRBV18 combines with J gene TRBJ2-7; possible D gene TRBD1, 6 bases. The CDR3 totals 12 residues. Trimming shortened V by 6 bases and J by 3 bases, and 9 bases separated the two germline ends. In germline, CDR1 is KGHSH, CDR2 LQKENI. This chain's CDR3 is CASSGDIYEQYF. DNA for the CDR3: TGTGCCAGCTCGGGGGACATCTACGAGCAGTACTTC.

The rearrangement links TRBV7-5 to TRBJ1-1. TRBV7-5 is termed a pseudogene. This CDR3 spans 11 amino acids. The chain's CDR3 is CARSSGTETFF. In DNA form, the CDR3 reads TGTGCCAGAAGCAGTGGTACTGAAACTTTCTTT.

The chain uses TRBV5-4 and TRBJ1-1, with D possibly TRBD1 on 6 matching bases. V lost 0 bases, J lost 10 bases, and 16 bases lay in between. The germline V gene encodes CDR1 SGHNT and CDR2 YYREEE (reference sequence). This CDR3 is built from 14 residues. CDR3 protein: CASSLVGRRGGAFF. CDR3 bases: TGTGCCAGCAGCTTGGTCGGCAGGAGAGGGGGAGCTTTCTTT.

This clone was counted once. V gene TRBV27 combines with J gene TRBJ2-7; possibly TRBD1 for D (5 bases). V dropped 7 bases and J dropped 3 bases, with 13 bases sitting between them. The V gene's germline CDR1 is MNHEY and CDR2 SMNVEV (reference sequence). The length of the CDR3 is 13 residues. The CDR3 protein is CASKQGTGYEQYF. The CDR3 nucleotides are TGTGCCAGCAAGCAAGGCACAGGCTACGAGCAGTACTTC.

Only one count was recorded for this clone. The V gene is TRBV7-3, the J gene TRBJ2-4, with a tentative D call TRBD1 (6 bases). The CDR3 covers 16 residues. CDR1 is SGHTA and CDR2 is FQGTGA in the germline V gene. V gave up 5 bases and J gave up 1 base, with 15 bases separating them. CDR3 sequence reads: CASSIQGWGAKNIQYF. The CDR3 DNA reads TGTGCCAGCAGCATACAGGGCTGGGGGGCCAAAAACATTCAGTACTTC.

The rearrangement joins TRBV3-1 (or the pseudogene TRBV3-2) to TRBJ2-2; D possibly corresponds to TRBD1 (5 bases). Germline-derived CDR1 and CDR2 are LGHDT and YNNKEL (reference sequence). V lost 1 base to trimming and J lost 5 bases, with 17 bases between them. The CDR3 runs to 17 residues. The CDR3 region is CASSQVSGQGSTGELFF. The DNA for the CDR3 is TGTGCCAGCAGCCAAGTTTCAGGTCAGGGAAGTACCGGGGAGCTGTTTTTT.

The rearrangement uses TRBV3-1 (or the pseudogene TRBV3-2) and TRBJ1-4; D is perhaps TRBD1 (5 bases). Deletions cut 0 bases from V and 10 bases from J, with 12 bases between. CDR3 length equals 14 residues. CDR1 and CDR2 from the germline V gene are LGHDT and YNNKEL (reference sequence). The CDR3 DNA reads as TGTGCCAGCAGCCAAGATCCCCAGGGAGGAAAACTGTTTTTT. This codes for CASSQDPQGGKLFF.

The rearrangement links TRBV30 to TRBJ2-1, with D uncertain. Trimming cost V 4 bases and J 3 bases, with 7 bases left between them. The CDR3 is 12 residues long. Germline V gene sequence: CDR1 GTSNPN, CDR2 SVGIG (reference sequence). CDR3 coding DNA: TGTGCCTGGACTGGCGGCTACAATGAGCAGTTCTTC. Its translation is CAWTGGYNEQFF. The full variable domain, in which reference TRBV30 and TRBJ2-1 provide the parts outside the CDR3, is SQTIHQWPATLVQPVGSPLSLECTVEGTSNPNLYWYRQAAGRGLQLLFYSVGIGQISSEVPQNLSASRPQDRQFILSSKKLLLSDSGFYLCAWTGGYNEQFFGPGTRLTVL.

The chain couples TRBV27 to TRBJ2-7; 9 bases line up with TRBD1. The junction had 9 bases not matched to a gene; V was cut back by 0 bases and J by 6 bases. The germline V gene encodes CDR1 MNHEY and CDR2 SMNVEV (reference sequence). The CDR3 sequence is 16 residues long. CDR3 sequence: CASSLSGTGSSVEQYF. The CDR3 coding sequence is TGTGCCAGCAGTTTATCGGGGACAGGGAGTTCCGTCGAGCAGTACTTC.

The chain links TRBV18 to TRBJ2-2, with D perhaps TRBD1 (5 bases). The CDR3 runs to 15 residues. The germline CDR1 and CDR2 sequences are KGHSH and LQKENI. Trimming shortened V by 3 bases and J by 5 bases, and 13 bases separated the two germline ends. The CDR3 sequence is CASSPGGRATGELFF. The CDR3 region has the DNA TGTGCCAGCTCACCTGGCGGCAGGGCTACCGGGGAGCTGTTTTTT.

This sequence joins TRBV2 and TRBJ2-3; D might be TRBD2 (7 bases). This CDR3 has 15 residues. Trimming cost V 6 bases and J 6 bases, with 19 bases left between them. CDR1 SNHLY and CDR2 FYNNEI come from the germline V gene. CDR3 sequence (DNA): TGTGCCAGCAGAGCCGCCTCGGGGGGCATTGATACGCAGTATTTT. Its translation is CASRAASGGIDTQYF.

J is TRBJ2-1 and V is TRBV10-2; 7 bases agree with TRBD2. CDR3 size: 11 residues. CDR1 is WSHSY and CDR2 is SAAADI in the germline V gene. Unmatched junction bases numbered 4, after V lost 11 bases and J lost 6 bases. The CDR3 spells CASSGSNEQFF. The CDR3 DNA is TGCGCCTCTAGCGGTAGCAATGAGCAGTTCTTC.

The rearrangement uses TRBV10-2 and TRBJ2-6, with 10 bases aligning to TRBD2. After removal of 0 bases from V and 0 bases from J, the junction contained 8 bases not matched to a gene. The germline V gene encodes CDR1 WSHSY and CDR2 SAAADI. CDR3 length equals 20 residues. As DNA, the CDR3 is TGCGCCAGCAGTGAGTCGAGGTTGTTAGCGGGGGGCTCTGGGGCCAACGTCCTGACTTTC. This sequence encodes CASSESRLLAGGSGANVLTF.

V gene TRBV28 combines with J gene TRBJ2-2; weak D call: TRBD2 (6 bases). The germline CDR1 and CDR2 sequences are MDHEN and SYDVKM. Trimming shortened V by 3 bases and J by 0 bases, and 14 bases separated the two germline ends. This CDR3 has 17 residues. Here the CDR3 reads CASSFEVGLPNTGELFF. The CDR3 DNA reads as TGTGCCAGCAGTTTCGAGGTGGGACTCCCGAACACCGGGGAGCTGTTTTTT.

The chain uses TRBV6-6 and TRBJ2-5; 7 nucleotides match TRBD2. Germline lookup yields CDR1 MNHNY and CDR2 SVGAGI (reference sequence). With V trimmed by 5 bases and J by 4 bases, 16 bases remained unmatched. The CDR3 has 17 amino acids. The CDR3 protein is CASSLSSGPTLPETQYF. The CDR3 bases are TGTGCCAGCAGTCTCTCTAGCGGCCCTACACTCCCAGAGACCCAGTACTTC.

The chain employs TRBV7-2 and TRBJ1-5; TRBD1 might be the D (5 bases). The CDR3 has 13 residues. The V gene's germline CDR1 is SGHTA and CDR2 FQGNSA. Trimming removed 10 bases from V and 3 bases from J, with 13 bases in between. As DNA, the CDR3 is TGTGCCACCGCCGACAGAGTCAATCAGCCCCAGCATTTT. This sequence encodes CATADRVNQPQHF.

This rearrangement joins TRBV11-3 to TRBJ1-4; D not certain. Trimming left V 4 bases short and J 8 bases short, with 17 bases between. The CDR3 spans 15 residues. The germline V gene has CDR1 SGHNT and CDR2 YENEEA. The DNA of the CDR3 is TGTGCCAGCAGCTATAGAAGAGGGATGAGCGAAAAACTGTTTTTT. It translates to CASSYRRGMSEKLFF.

The chain links TRBV5-6 to TRBJ2-7, with no clear D. Between the trimmed V and J ends, which lost 4 bases and 1 base, there was a span of 12 bases. Germline assignment: CDR1 SGHDT and CDR2 YYEEEE. This CDR3 has 14 amino acids. The DNA for the CDR3 is TGTGCCAGCAGCCCCTGGGCCGATTCCTACGAGCAGTACTTC. It is translated as CASSPWADSYEQYF.

The V gene is TRBV11-2, the J gene TRBJ2-1, with 8 bases matching TRBD2. V lost 0 bases, J lost 12 bases, and 7 bases stayed unmatched. Germline loops: CDR1 SGHAT, CDR2 FQNNGV. The CDR3 totals 14 residues. Here the CDR3 DNA reads TGTGCCAGCAGCTTAGACGGGTGGAGCGGGAGGCAGTTCTTC. This encodes CASSLDGWSGRQFF.

J is TRBJ2-7 and V is TRBV11-3; TRBD2 aligns across 10 bases. Unmatched junction bases numbered 3, after V lost 4 bases and J lost 6 bases. CDR1 is SGHNT and CDR2 is YENEEA in the germline V gene. The CDR3 length is 13 residues. The chain's CDR3 is CASSSLAGVEQYF. The CDR3 DNA reads as TGTGCCAGCAGCTCTCTAGCGGGAGTCGAGCAGTACTTC.

This sequence joins TRBV12-3 or TRBV12-4 and TRBJ2-5; 7 nucleotides agree with TRBD2. This CDR3 spans 11 amino acids. V shed 6 bases and J 10 bases; nucleotides not matched to a gene: 5. The DNA for the CDR3 is TGTGCCAGCAGCGCACGGGGGGACCAGTACTTC. As protein: CASSARGDQYF.

J is TRBJ2-7 and V is TRBV5-1; 8 bases fit TRBD1. CDR3 size: 15 residues. The J segment lost 6 bases and the V segment lost 0 bases, leaving 8 bases of the junction unmatched. Germline V gives CDR1 SGHRS, CDR2 YFSETQ. The CDR3 region is CASSLDWTGFFEQYF. CDR3 nucleotides: TGCGCCAGCAGCTTGGACTGGACAGGGTTCTTCGAGCAGTACTTC. Variable domain in full (rest from reference TRBV5-1 and TRBJ2-7): KAGVTQTPRYLIKTRGQQVTLSCSPISGHRSVSWYQQTPGQGLQFLFEYFSETQRNKGNFPGRFSGRQFSNSRSEMNVSTLELGDSALYLCASSLDWTGFFEQYFGPGTRLTVT.

The chain carries TRBV6-2 or TRBV6-3 and TRBJ2-3; 9 bases are a match to TRBD1. V gave up 5 bases and J gave up 1 base; unmatched junction bases: 7. Germline CDR1 reads MNHEY; CDR2 reads SVGEGT. The CDR3 is 16 residues long. The CDR3, as DNA: TGTGCCAGCAGTGGTAGTTGGGACAGGGGCACAGATACGCAGTATTTT. It yields the protein CASSGSWDRGTDTQYF.